This T cell receptor (beta chain) originates from a study of identical twins. TCRdb analysed the 5' RACE reads with MiXCR anew, one entry per CDR3 protein. The table lists around 680,000 distinct CDR3 sequences, more than 6.5% of them singletons. Trimming left V 0 bases short and J 2 bases short, with 13 bases between. The germline V gene has CDR1 ENHRY and CDR2 SYGVKD. The CDR3 sequence is 16 residues long. These data were also reused for a study on yellow fever vaccine responses in identical twins.

V gene TRBV10-3 combines with J gene TRBJ1-1, with D possibly being TRBD1 (5 bases). The sequencing input was PBMCs. This TCR was sampled from a woman younger than 30 in good health. For the CDR3, the DNA is TGTGCCATCAGTGAGTCTGAGGGGCGGTCTAACACTGAAGCTTTCTTT. Amino acids: CAISESEGRSNTEAFF.